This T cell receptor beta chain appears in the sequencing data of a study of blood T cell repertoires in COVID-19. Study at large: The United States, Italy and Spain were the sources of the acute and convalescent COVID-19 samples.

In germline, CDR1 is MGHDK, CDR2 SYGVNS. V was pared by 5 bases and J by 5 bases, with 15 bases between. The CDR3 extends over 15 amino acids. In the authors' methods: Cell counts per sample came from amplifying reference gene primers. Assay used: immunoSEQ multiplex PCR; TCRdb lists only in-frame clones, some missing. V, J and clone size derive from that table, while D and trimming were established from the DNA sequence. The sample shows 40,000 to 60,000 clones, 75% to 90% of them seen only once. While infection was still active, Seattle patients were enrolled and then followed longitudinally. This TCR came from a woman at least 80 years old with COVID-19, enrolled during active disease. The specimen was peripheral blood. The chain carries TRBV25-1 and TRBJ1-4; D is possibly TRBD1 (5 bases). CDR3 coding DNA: TGTGCCAGCAGTCCCCGTGGAGGGGTGAATGAAAAACTGTTTTTT. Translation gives CASSPRGGVNEKLFF.